This passage covers 9 T cell receptor beta chains from one sample sequenced in a study of Graves' ophthalmopathy and Graves' hyperthyroidism. Amplification of the TCR beta CDR3 regions used RNA transcripts (as template). The authors performed first-round RT-PCR with HTBI primers and then a second-round multiplex PCR. TCRdb used MiXCR to reprocess the multiplex PCR reads, holding one entry per CDR3 protein. The repertoire holds 740,000 or so distinct CDR3 sequences, with roughly 40% as singletons. The sample consisted of peripheral blood. The source of these receptors is an adult man with Graves' ophthalmopathy.

The chain links TRBV7-2 to TRBJ2-3, with a tentative D call TRBD1 (5 bases). V was pared by 4 bases and J by 4 bases, with 12 bases between. Germline CDR1 SGHTA, CDR2 FQGNSA. The length of the CDR3 is 14 residues. This CDR3 reads CASSSVFRADTQYF. The CDR3 DNA reads TGTGCCAGCAGCTCCGTTTTCAGGGCAGATACGCAGTATTTT.

The genes are TRBV6-6 and TRBJ2-7, with D tentatively TRBD1 (6 bases). CDR1 MNHNY and CDR2 SVGAGI come from the germline V gene (reference sequence). The CDR3 totals 15 residues. The germline V and J ends were trimmed by 0 bases and 0 bases, with 9 bases remaining between them. The CDR3 loop reads CASSYSLTGSYEQYF. The CDR3 DNA follows: TGTGCCAGCAGTTACTCGTTGACAGGCTCCTACGAGCAGTACTTC.

This clonotype was seen only a few times. V usage is TRBV7-8 and J usage is TRBJ2-5; D is undetermined. Trimming took off 3 bases at V and 5 bases at J, with 16 bases between the two ends. Germline V lookup: CDR1 SGHVS, CDR2 FQNEAQ. The CDR3 has 15 amino acids. The CDR3 DNA reads as TGTGCCAGCAGCTTCATAGGGCCTCTCGAGGAGACCCAGTACTTC. Translating gives CASSFIGPLEETQYF.

Written as DNA, the CDR3 is TGTGCCAGCAGCTCTAAATTGGGAACCTATGGCTACACCTTC. Protein sequence: CASSSKLGTYGYTF. The chain has TRBV12-3 or TRBV12-4 and TRBJ1-2, with D unresolved. CDR3 length: 14 amino acids. V lost 6 bases and J 4 bases, leaving 15 bases between the germline ends.

This clonotype has at least ten counts. This sequence joins TRBV2 and TRBJ2-7, with D hard to call. This CDR3 comprises 13 residues. V was clipped by 7 bases and J by 3 bases, with 13 bases between them. The germline V gene has CDR1 SNHLY and CDR2 FYNNEI. The CDR3 DNA reads as TGTGCCAGCACCGTCGACATCGACTACGAGCAGTACTTC. Translated: CASTVDIDYEQYF.

This clonotype was seen once. The rearrangement joins TRBV6-5 to TRBJ2-5; 8 bases are a match to TRBD1. V dropped 6 bases and J dropped 5; count of bases not matched to a gene: 8. From germline, CDR1 is MNHEY and CDR2 SVGAGI. This CDR3 is 14 amino acids long. The CDR3 sequence: CASRRQGIVETQYF. The CDR3 DNA sequence: TGTGCCAGCAGGCGACAGGGGATTGTTGAGACCCAGTACTTC.

This chain uses TRBV25-1 with TRBJ2-2; D perhaps matches TRBD1 (5 bases). V dropped 3 bases and J dropped 8 bases, with 10 bases sitting between them. Germline CDR1 reads MGHDK; CDR2 reads SYGVNS. The CDR3 runs 13 residues. This CDR3 is CASSDWRQGELFF. CDR3 nucleotides: TGTGCCAGCAGTGATTGGAGACAGGGGGAGCTGTTTTTT.

The chain combines TRBV2 with TRBJ1-2; 9 bases align to TRBD1. The CDR3 is made up of 16 amino acids. Germline values: CDR1 SNHLY, CDR2 FYNNEI. V was pared by 4 bases and J by 5 bases, with 11 bases of the junction left unmatched. CDR3 sequence (DNA): TGTGCCAGCAGTGGACCCACAGGGGGCTCCGTTTATGGCTACACCTTC. Its protein is CASSGPTGGSVYGYTF.

This clonotype was picked up a small number of times. The chain has TRBV20-1 and TRBJ2-7; 8 bases fit TRBD2. The germline V gene encodes CDR1 DFQATT and CDR2 SNEGSKA (reference sequence). CDR3 length: 13 residues. The trim removed 3 bases at V and 7 bases at J, leaving 8 bases unmatched. CDR3 sequence: CSASEAGAGEQYF. The CDR3 DNA is TGCAGTGCTAGCGAAGCGGGAGCTGGGGAGCAGTACTTC.